The source of this T cell receptor beta chain is a study of OX40 agonist ivuxolimab in advanced cancers. The wider study: From 23 to 79 years was the age range, with a mean of around 57 years, and over 80% were male.

Points from the study as a whole: The work left the antigen specificity of expanded peripheral T cells undetermined. Averaging showed that CD8+ T cells had more expanded clones than CD4+ did.

Repertoires were generated with immunoSEQ multiplex PCR, while TCRdb's copy carries only in-frame clones and drops some. The top ten hold 5.5% to 6% of the sample, which has approximately 74,000 clones, around nine tenths seen once. Germline CDR1 and CDR2: SGHTS and YDEGEE. V was pared by 4 bases and J by 4 bases, with 5 bases of the junction left unmatched. This CDR3 has 16 amino acids. As regards this clone: As yet, its antigen is unknown.

The V and J genes are TRBV5-8 and TRBJ2-3; 14 bases are shared with TRBD2. The sample was CD4+ or CD8+ T cells sorted from blood, taken in a trial of the OX40 agonist ivuxolimab. This sequence originates from an adult with an advanced solid tumor such as melanoma, head and neck, liver or kidney cancer. CDR3 loop: CASSTGTSGSSDTQYF. The CDR3 DNA reads TGTGCCAGCAGCACCGGGACTAGCGGGAGTTCAGATACGCAGTATTTT.